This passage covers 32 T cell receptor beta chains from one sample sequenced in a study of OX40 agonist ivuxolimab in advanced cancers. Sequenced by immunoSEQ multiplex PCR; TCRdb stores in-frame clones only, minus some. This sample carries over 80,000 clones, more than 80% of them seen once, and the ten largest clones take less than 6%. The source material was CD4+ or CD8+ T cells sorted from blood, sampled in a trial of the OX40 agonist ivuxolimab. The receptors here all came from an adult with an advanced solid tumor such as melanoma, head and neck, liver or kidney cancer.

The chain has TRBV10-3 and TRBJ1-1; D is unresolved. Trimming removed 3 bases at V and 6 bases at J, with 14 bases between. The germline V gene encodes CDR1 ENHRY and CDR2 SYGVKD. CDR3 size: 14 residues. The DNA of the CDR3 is TGTGCCATCAGTGACTTAACAGCGGCCCCTGAAGCTTTCTTT. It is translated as CAISDLTAAPEAFF.

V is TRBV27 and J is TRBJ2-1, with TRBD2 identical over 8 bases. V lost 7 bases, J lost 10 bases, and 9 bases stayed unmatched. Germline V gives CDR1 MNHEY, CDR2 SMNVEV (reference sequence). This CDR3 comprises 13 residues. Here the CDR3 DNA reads TGTGCCAGCAAGGGACTAGAGGGTGGAGAGCAGTTCTTC. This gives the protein CASKGLEGGEQFF.

Here the CDR3 DNA reads TGTGCCAGCAGTTCCCTTAGGCAGGGTGGCTCCTACGAGCAGTACTTC. Its translation is CASSSLRQGGSYEQYF. The chain is built from TRBV6-6 and TRBJ2-7; the D gene is possibly TRBD1 (5 bases). The germline CDR1 and CDR2 sequences are MNHNY and SVGAGI (reference sequence). V gave up 4 bases and J gave up 0 bases, with 16 bases separating them. This CDR3 comprises 16 residues.

Written as DNA, the CDR3 is TGCAGCGTTGCCTCCGGGACAGGAAATAATTCACCCCTCCACTTT. Its translation is CSVASGTGNNSPLHF. The chain has TRBV29-1 and TRBJ1-6, with TRBD1 matching 8 bases. This CDR3 has 15 amino acids. J was trimmed by 5 bases and V by 4 bases; bases with no gene match: 7. The germline V gene encodes CDR1 SQVTM and CDR2 ANQGSEA.

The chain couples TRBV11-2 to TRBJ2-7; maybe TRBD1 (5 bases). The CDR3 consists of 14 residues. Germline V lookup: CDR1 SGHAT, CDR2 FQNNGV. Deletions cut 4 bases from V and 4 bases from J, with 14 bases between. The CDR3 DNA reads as TGTGCCAGCAGCTCACAGGTTTGGCCTTACGAGCAGTACTTC. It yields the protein CASSSQVWPYEQYF.

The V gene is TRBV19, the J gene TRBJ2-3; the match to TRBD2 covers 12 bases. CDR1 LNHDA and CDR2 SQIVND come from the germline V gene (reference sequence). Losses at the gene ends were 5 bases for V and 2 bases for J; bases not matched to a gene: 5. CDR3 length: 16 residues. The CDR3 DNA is TGTGCCAGTAGTGGGGGACTAGCGGGCTTCACAGATACGCAGTATTTT. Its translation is CASSGGLAGFTDTQYF.

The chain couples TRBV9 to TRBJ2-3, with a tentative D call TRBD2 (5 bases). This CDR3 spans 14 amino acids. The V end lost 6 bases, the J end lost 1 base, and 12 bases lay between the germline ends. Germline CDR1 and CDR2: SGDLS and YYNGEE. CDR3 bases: TGTGCCAGCAAGAGGGCGGGTCGCACAGATACGCAGTATTTT. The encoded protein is CASKRAGRTDTQYF.

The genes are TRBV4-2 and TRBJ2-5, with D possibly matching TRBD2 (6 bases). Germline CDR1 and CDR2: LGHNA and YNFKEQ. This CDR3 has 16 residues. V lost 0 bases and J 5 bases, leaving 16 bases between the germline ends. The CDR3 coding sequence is TGTGCCAGCAGCCAAGAAAATGCCGGGAGAGGGGAGACCCAGTACTTC. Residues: CASSQENAGRGETQYF.

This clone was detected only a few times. The CDR3 sequence is CASSSGQGRNNEKLFF. Written as DNA, the CDR3 is TGTGCCAGCAGTTCCGGACAGGGCCGTAATAATGAAAAACTGTTTTTT. The V gene is TRBV2, the J gene TRBJ1-4; 8 nucleotides agree with TRBD1. Germline loops: CDR1 SNHLY, CDR2 FYNNEI. Trimming took 5 bases from V and 4 from J; bases not matched to a gene: 9. The CDR3 loop spans 16 amino acids. Drawing the rest from reference TRBV2 and TRBJ1-4, the complete variable domain is EPEVTQTPSHQVTQMGQEVILRCVPISNHLYFYWYRQILGQKVEFLVSFYNNEISEKSEIFDDQFSVERPDGSNFTLKIRSTKLEDSAMYFCASSSGQGRNNEKLFFGSGTQLSVL.

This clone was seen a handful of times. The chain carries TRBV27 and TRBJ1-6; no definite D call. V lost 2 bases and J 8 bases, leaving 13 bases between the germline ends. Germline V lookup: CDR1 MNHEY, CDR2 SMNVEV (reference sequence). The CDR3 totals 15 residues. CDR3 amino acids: CASSLSGSLYSPLHF. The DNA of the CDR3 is TGTGCCAGCAGTTTAAGCGGGTCCCTCTATTCACCCCTCCACTTT.

DNA for the CDR3: TGTGCCAGCAGCCCGGAGGGGCGCAACAATGAGCAGTTCTTC. Protein: CASSPEGRNNEQFF. The chain has TRBV14 and TRBJ2-1; D is possibly TRBD2 (6 bases). V lost 4 bases and J 5 bases, leaving 12 bases between the germline ends. The germline gives CDR1 SGHDN, CDR2 FVKESK. This CDR3 has 14 amino acids.

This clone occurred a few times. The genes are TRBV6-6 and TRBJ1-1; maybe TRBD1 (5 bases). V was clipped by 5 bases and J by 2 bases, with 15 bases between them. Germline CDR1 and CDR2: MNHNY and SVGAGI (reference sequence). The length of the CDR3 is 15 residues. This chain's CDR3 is CASSGGTEHNTEAFF. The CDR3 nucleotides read TGTGCCAGCAGTGGTGGGACGGAGCATAACACTGAAGCTTTCTTT.

DNA for the CDR3: TGTGCCAGCTGGGACTCCCACTCCTACGAGCAGTACTTC. Translation gives CASWDSHSYEQYF. The J gene is TRBJ2-7, the V gene TRBV19, with D possibly TRBD2 on 6 matching bases. The CDR3 consists of 13 residues. V shed 9 bases and J shed 0 bases, with 12 bases lying between them. Germline assignment: CDR1 LNHDA and CDR2 SQIVND (reference sequence). Full variable domain (missing parts from reference TRBV19 and TRBJ2-7): DGGITQSPKYLFRKEGQNVTLSCEQNLNHDAMYWYRQDPGQGLRLIYYSQIVNDFQKGDIAEGYSVSREKKESFPLTVTSAQKNPTAFYLCASWDSHSYEQYFGPGTRLTVT.

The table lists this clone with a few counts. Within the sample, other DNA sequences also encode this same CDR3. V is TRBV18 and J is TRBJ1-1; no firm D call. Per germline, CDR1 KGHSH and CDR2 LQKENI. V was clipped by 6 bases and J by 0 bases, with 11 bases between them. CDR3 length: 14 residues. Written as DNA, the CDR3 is TGTGCCAGCTCGCCGGGATTAATGAACACTGAAGCTTTCTTT. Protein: CASSPGLMNTEAFF.

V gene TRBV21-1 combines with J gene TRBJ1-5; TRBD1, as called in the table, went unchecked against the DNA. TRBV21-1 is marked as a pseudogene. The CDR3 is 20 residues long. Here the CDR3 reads CASSKASADRGRLSNQPQHF. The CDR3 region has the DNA TGTGCCAGCAGCAAAGCGAGTGCGGACAGGGGGCGCCTTAGCAATCAGCCCCAGCATTTT.

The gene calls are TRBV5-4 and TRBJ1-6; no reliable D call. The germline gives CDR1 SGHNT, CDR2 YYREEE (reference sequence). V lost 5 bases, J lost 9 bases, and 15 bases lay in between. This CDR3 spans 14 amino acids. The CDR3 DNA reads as TGTGCCAGCAGTTTCTGGTCAATCAGTTCACCCCTCCACTTT. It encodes CASSFWSISSPLHF.

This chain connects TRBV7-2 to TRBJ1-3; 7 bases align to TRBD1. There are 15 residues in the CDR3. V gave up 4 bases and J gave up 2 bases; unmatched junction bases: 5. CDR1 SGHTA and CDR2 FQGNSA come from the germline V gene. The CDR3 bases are TGTGCCAGCAGCTCTAGGGACAGCACTGGAAACACCATATATTTT. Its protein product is CASSSRDSTGNTIYF. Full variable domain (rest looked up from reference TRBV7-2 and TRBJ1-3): GAGVSQSPSNKVTEKGKDVELRCDPISGHTALYWYRQSLGQGLEFLIYFQGNSAPDKSGLPSDRFSAERTGGSVSTLTIQRTQQEDSAVYLCASSSRDSTGNTIYFGEGSWLTVV.

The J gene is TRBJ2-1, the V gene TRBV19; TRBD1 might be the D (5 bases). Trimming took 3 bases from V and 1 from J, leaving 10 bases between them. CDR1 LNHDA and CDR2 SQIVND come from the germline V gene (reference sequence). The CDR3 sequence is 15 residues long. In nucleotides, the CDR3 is TGTGCCAGTAGTATGGGCAGGGTATCCTACAATGAGCAGTTCTTC. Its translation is CASSMGRVSYNEQFF.

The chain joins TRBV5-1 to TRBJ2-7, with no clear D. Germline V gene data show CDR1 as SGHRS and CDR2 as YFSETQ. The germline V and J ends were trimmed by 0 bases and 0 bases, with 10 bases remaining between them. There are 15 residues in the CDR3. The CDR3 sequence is CASSLEAGSSYEQYF. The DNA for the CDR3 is TGCGCCAGCAGCTTGGAGGCAGGCAGCTCCTACGAGCAGTACTTC.

This CDR3 reads CASSQDERSGNTIYF. The CDR3 bases are TGCGCCAGCAGCCAAGACGAAAGATCTGGAAACACCATATATTTT. The chain couples TRBV4-1 to TRBJ1-3; D unresolved. CDR1 and CDR2 from the germline V gene are MGHRA and YSYEKL. V shed 0 bases and J shed 1 base, with 7 bases lying between them. The CDR3 covers 15 residues.

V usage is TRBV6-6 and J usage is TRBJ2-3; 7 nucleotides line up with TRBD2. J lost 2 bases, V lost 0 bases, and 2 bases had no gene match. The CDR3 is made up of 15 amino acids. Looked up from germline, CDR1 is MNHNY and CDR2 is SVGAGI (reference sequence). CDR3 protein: CASSYSGLSTDTQYF. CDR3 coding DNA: TGTGCCAGCAGTTACTCGGGACTATCCACAGATACGCAGTATTTT.

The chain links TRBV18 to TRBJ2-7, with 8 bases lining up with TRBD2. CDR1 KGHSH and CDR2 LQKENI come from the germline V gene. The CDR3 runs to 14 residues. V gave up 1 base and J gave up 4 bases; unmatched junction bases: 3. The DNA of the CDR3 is TGTGCCAGCTCACCACACTCTAGCGGGTACGAGCAGTACTTC. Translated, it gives CASSPHSSGYEQYF.

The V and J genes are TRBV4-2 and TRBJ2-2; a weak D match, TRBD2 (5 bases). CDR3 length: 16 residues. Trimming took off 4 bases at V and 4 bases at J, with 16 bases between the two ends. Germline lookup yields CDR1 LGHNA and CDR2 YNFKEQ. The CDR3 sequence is CASSPPNTGTTGELFF. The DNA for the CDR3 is TGTGCCAGCAGCCCGCCGAATACGGGAACCACCGGGGAGCTGTTTTTT.

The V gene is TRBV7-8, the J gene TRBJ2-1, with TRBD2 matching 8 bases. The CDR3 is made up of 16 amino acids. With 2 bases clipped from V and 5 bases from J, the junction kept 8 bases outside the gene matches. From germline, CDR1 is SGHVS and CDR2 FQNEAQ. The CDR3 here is CASSLYRIAGNNEQFF. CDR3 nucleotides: TGTGCCAGCAGCTTATATCGAATAGCGGGAAACAATGAGCAGTTCTTC.

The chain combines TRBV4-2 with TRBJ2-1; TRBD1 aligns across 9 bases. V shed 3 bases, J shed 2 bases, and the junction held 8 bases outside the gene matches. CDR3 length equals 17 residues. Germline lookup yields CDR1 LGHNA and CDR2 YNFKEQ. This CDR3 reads CASSQGGTGSPYNEQFF. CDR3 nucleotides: TGTGCCAGCAGCCAGGGCGGGACAGGGAGTCCCTACAATGAGCAGTTCTTC.

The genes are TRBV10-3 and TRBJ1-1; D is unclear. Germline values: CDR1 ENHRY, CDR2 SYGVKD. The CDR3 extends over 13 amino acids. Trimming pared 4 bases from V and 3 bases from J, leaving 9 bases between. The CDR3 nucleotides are TGTGCCATCAGTGGAGGCGGCTACACTGAAGCTTTCTTT. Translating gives CAISGGGYTEAFF.

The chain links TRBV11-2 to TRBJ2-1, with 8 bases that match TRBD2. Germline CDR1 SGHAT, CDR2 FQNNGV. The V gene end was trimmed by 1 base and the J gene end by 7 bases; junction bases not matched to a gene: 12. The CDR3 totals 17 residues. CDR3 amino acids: CASSLGKLGLATNEQFF. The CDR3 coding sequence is TGTGCCAGCAGCTTAGGGAAGCTCGGACTAGCAACGAATGAGCAGTTCTTC.

DNA of the CDR3: TGCGCCAGCAGCTTGGTGGAGAACTATGGCTACACCTTC. Protein sequence: CASSLVENYGYTF. This chain connects TRBV5-1 to TRBJ1-2; D is uncertain. Germline CDR1 reads SGHRS; CDR2 reads YFSETQ. V lost 0 bases and J 2 bases, leaving 5 bases between the germline ends. The CDR3 runs to 13 residues.

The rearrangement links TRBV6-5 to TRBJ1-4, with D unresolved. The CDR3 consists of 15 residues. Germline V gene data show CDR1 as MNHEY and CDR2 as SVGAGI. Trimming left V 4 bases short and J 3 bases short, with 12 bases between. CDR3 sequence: CASSFRGSPNEKLFF. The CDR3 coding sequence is TGTGCCAGCAGTTTCCGCGGGAGTCCTAATGAAAAACTGTTTTTT.

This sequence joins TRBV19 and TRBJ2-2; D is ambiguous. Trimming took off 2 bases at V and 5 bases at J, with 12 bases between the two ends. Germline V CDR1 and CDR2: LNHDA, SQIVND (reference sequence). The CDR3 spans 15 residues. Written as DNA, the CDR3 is TGTGCCAGTAGTATATGGGTCTCGGCGACCGGGGAGCTGTTTTTT. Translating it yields CASSIWVSATGELFF.

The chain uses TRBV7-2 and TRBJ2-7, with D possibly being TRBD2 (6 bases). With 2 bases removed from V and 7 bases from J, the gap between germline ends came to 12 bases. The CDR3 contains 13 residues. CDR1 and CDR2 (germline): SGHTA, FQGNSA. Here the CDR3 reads CASSLPGEVEQYF. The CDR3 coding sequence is TGTGCCAGCAGCTTACCTGGGGAGGTTGAGCAGTACTTC.

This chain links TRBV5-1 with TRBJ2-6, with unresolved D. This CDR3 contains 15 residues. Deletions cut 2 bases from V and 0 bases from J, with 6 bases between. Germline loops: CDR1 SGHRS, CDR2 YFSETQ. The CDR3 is CASSFGSSGANVLTF. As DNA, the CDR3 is TGCGCCAGCAGCTTTGGTTCCTCTGGGGCCAACGTCCTGACTTTC.